This entry is about one T cell receptor (beta chain). MiXCR was run by TCRdb on the 5' RACE reads, yielding one entry per CDR3 protein. The table lists fewer than 200,000 distinct CDR3 sequences, 15% to 20% of them singletons. This record comes from a study of CD8 T cells in ankylosing spondylitis. Germline V gives CDR1 LNHNV, CDR2 YYDKDF (reference sequence). The V and J ends lost 6 bases and 0 bases respectively, with 10 bases between them. The CDR3 has 14 amino acids. The clonotype originates from a male donor aged 10-30 years with ankylosing spondylitis or in good health (not recorded which). Sequencing was done on a sample of blood, either unsorted or a sorted T cell fraction (not recorded which). This chain uses TRBV15 with TRBJ2-3, with D perhaps matching TRBD1 (5 bases). The CDR3 DNA reads as TGTGCCACCAGACAGGCTTCTAGCACAGATACGCAGTATTTT. Protein: CATRQASSTDTQYF.